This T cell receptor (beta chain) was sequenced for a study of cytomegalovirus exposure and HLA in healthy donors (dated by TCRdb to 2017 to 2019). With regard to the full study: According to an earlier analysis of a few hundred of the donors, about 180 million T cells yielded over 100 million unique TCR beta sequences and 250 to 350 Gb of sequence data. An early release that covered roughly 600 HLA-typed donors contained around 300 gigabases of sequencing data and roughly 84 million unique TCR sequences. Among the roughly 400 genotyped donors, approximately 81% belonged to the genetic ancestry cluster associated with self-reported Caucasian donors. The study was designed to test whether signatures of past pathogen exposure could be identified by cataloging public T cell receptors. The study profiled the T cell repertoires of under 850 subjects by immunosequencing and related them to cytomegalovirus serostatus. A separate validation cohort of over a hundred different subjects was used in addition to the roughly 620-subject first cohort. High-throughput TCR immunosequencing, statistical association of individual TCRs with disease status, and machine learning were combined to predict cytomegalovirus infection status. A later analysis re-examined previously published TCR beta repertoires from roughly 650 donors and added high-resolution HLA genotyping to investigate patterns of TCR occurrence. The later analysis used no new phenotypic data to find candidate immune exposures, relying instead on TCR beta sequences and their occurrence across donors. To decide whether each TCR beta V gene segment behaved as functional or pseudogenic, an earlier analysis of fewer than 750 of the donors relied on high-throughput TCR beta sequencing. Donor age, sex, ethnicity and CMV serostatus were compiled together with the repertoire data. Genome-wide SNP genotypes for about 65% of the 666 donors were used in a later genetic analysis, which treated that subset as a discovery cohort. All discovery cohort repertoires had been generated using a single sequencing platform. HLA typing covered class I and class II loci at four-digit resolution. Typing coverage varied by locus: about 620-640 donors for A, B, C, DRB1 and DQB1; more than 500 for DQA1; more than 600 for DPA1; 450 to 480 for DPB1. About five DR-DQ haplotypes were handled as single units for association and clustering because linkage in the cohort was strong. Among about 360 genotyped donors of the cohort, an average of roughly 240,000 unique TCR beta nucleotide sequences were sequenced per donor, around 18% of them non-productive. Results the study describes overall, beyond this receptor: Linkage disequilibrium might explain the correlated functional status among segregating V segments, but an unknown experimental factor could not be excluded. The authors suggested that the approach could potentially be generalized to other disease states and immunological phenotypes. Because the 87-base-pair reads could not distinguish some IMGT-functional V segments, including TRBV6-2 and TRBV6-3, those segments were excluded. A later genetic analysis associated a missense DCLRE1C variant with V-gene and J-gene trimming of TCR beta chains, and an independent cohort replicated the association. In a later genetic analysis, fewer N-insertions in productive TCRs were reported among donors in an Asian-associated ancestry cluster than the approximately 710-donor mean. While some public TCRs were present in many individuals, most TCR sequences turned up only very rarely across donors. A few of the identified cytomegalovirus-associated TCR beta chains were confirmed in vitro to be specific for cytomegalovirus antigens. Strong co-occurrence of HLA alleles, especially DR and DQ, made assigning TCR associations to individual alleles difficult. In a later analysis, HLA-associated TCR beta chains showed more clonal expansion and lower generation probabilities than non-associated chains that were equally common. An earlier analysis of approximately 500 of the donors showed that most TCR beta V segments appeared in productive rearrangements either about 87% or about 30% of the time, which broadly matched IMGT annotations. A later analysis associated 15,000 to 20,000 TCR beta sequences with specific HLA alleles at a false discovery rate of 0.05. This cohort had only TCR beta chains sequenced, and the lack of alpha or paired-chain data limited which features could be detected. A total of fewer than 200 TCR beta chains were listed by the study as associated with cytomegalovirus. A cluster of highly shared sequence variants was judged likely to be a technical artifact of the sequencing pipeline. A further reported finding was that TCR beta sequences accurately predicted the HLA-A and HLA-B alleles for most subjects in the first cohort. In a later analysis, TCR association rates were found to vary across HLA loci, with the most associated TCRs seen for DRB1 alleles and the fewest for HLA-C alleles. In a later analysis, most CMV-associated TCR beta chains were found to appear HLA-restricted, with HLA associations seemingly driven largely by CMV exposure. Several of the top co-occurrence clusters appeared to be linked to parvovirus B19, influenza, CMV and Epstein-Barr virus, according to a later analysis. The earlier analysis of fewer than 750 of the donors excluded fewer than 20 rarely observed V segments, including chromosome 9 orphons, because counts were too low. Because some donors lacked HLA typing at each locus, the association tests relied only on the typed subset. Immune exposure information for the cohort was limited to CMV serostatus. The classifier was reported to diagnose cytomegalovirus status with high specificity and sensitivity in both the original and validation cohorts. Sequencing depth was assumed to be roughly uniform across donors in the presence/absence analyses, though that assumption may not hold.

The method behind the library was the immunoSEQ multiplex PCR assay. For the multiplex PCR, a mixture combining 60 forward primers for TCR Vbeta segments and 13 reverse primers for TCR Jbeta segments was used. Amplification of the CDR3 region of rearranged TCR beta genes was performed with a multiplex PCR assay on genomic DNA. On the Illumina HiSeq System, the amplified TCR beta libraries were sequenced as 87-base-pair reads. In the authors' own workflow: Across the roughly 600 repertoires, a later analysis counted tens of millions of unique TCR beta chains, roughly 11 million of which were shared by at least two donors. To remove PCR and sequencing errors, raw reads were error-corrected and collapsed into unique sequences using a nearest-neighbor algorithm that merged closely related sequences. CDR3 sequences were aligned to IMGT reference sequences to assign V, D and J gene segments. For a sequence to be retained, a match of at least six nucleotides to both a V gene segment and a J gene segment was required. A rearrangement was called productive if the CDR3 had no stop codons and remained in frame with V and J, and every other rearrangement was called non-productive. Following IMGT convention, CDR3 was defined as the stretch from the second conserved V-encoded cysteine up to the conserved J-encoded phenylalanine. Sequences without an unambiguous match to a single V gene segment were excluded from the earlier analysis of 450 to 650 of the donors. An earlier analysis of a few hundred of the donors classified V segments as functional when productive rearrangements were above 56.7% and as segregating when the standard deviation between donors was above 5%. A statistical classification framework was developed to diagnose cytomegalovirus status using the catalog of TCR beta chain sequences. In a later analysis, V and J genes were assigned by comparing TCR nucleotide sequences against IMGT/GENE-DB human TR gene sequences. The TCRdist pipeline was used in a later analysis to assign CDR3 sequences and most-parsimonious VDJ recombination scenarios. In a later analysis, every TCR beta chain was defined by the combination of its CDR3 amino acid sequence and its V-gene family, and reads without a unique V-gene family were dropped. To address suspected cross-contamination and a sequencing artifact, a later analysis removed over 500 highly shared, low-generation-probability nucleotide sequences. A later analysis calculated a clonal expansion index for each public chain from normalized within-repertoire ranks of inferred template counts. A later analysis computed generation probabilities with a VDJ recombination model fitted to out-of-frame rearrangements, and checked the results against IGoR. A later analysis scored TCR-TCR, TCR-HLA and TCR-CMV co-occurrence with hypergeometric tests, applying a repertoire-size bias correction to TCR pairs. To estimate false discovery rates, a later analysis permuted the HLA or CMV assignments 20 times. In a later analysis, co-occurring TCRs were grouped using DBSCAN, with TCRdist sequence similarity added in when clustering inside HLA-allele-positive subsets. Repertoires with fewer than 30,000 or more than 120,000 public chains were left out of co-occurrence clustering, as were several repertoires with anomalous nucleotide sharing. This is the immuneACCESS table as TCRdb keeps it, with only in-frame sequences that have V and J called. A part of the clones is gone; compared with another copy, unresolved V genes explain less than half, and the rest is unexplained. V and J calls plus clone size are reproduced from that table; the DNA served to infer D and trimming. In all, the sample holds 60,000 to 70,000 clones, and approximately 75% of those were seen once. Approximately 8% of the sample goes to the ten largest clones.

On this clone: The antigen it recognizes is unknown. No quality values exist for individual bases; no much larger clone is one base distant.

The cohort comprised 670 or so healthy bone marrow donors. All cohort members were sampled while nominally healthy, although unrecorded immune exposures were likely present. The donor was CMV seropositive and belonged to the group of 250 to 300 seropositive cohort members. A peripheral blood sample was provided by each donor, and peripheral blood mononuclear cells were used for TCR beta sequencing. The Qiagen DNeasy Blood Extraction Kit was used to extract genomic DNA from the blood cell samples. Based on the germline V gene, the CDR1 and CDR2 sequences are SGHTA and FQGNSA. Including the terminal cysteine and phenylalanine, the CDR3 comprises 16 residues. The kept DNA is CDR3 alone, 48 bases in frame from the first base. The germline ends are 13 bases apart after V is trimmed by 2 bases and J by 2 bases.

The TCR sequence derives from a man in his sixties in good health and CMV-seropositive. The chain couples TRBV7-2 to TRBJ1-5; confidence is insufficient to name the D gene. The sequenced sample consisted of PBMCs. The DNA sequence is TGTGCCAGCAGCTTACTTGGAGGAGGGCGCAATCAGCCCCAGCATTTT. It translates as CASSLLGGGRNQPQHF.